These 11 T cell receptor beta chains came from one sample sequenced in a study of shared clonotypes between healthy human individuals. Data came from immunoSEQ multiplex PCR; TCRdb stores just in-frame clones and leaves some out. The repertoire holds roughly 1,500,000 clones, with 98% as singletons. What was sequenced was naive CD4+ T cells sorted from blood. The subset: CD45RA+ positively selected. The origin of the receptors is a man aged 30 to 45 in good health.

This clone has just one count. This chain connects TRBV11-3 to TRBJ2-3, with a weak D call TRBD2 (6 bases). V dropped 5 bases and J dropped 6 bases, with 15 bases sitting between them. Per the germline V gene, CDR1 is SGHNT and CDR2 is YENEEA. This CDR3 has 14 residues. Here the CDR3 DNA reads TGTGCCAGCAGCGCAGCGGGCGCGGCGGATACGCAGTATTTT. Translation gives CASSAAGAADTQYF.

The rearrangement links TRBV27 to TRBJ2-7; 7 nucleotides align to TRBD2. CDR1 MNHEY and CDR2 SMNVEV come from the germline V gene (reference sequence). This CDR3 has 15 residues. V lost 0 bases, J lost 2 bases, and 4 bases stayed unmatched. The chain's CDR3 is CASSLSYAGAYEQYF. DNA for the CDR3: TGTGCCAGCAGTTTATCTTACGCGGGAGCCTACGAGCAGTACTTC.

J is TRBJ2-7 and V is TRBV19; D not resolved. Trimming removed 5 bases from V and 4 bases from J, with 12 bases in between. CDR3 size: 13 residues. Per germline, CDR1 LNHDA and CDR2 SQIVND (reference sequence). The CDR3 DNA is TGTGCCAGTAGTTCCTCCGGATTATACGAGCAGTACTTC. The encoded protein is CASSSSGLYEQYF.

The J gene is TRBJ2-2, the V gene TRBV10-1, with a tentative D call TRBD2 (6 bases). V shed 5 bases and J shed 7 bases, with 17 bases lying between them. Germline-derived CDR1 and CDR2 are WNHNN and SYGVQD (reference sequence). This CDR3 is 15 amino acids long. CDR3 amino acids: CASSSDGGRHGELFF. CDR3 DNA sequence: TGCGCCAGCAGTTCTGACGGGGGTCGGCACGGGGAGCTGTTTTTT.

This chain links TRBV18 with TRBJ2-1, with a weak D call TRBD1 (6 bases). This CDR3 has 15 residues. Per germline, CDR1 KGHSH and CDR2 LQKENI. Trimming removed 3 bases at V and 2 bases at J, with 11 bases between. The CDR3 nucleotides are TGTGCCAGCTCACCTGGGACACCAGCCTACAATGAGCAGTTCTTC. Translating gives CASSPGTPAYNEQFF.

The chain has TRBV6-1 and TRBJ1-2, with D possibly matching TRBD1 (6 bases). CDR1 is MNHNS and CDR2 is SASEGT in the germline V gene. The CDR3 is 14 residues long. The ends were cut back, 7 bases at V and 6 bases at J, with 18 bases in the middle. The CDR3 sequence: CASTLSGVGHGYTF. The CDR3 DNA reads TGTGCCAGCACCCTGTCAGGGGTAGGGCATGGCTACACCTTC.

The chain has TRBV5-1 and TRBJ2-1; D gene ambiguous. Germline-derived CDR1 and CDR2 are SGHRS and YFSETQ. V was clipped by 3 bases and J by 0 bases, with 7 bases between them. This CDR3 contains 14 residues. In nucleotides, the CDR3 is TGCGCCAGCAGCTCCCTAGACTCCTACAATGAGCAGTTCTTC. Its protein product is CASSSLDSYNEQFF.

The chain carries TRBV7-3 and TRBJ1-1; no clear D. Germline V lookup: CDR1 SGHTA, CDR2 FQGTGA. The CDR3 covers 13 residues. V was shortened by 2 bases and J by 3 bases, with 7 bases between the two germline ends. The CDR3 region is CASSLLGYTEAFF. The DNA for the CDR3 is TGTGCCAGCAGCTTACTAGGGTACACTGAAGCTTTCTTT. Based on the CDR3 plus reference TRBV7-3 and TRBJ1-1, the full variable domain is GAGVSQTPSNKVTEKGKYVELRCDPISGHTALYWYRQSLGQGPEFLIYFQGTGAADDSGLPNDRFFAVRPEGSVSTLKIQRTERGDSAVYLCASSLLGYTEAFFGQGTRLTVV.

The DNA of the CDR3 is TGCGCCAGCAGCAAGGCGGGAGGGGGAACCTACGAGCAGTACTTC. Translating gives CASSKAGGGTYEQYF. The V call is TRBV5-1, the J call TRBJ2-7; 9 bases agree with TRBD2. Germline values: CDR1 SGHRS, CDR2 YFSETQ. V was clipped by 4 bases and J by 2 bases; unmatched bases: 7. CDR3 size: 15 residues.

The chain recombines TRBV7-2 with TRBJ2-7; D not certain. V was cut by 5 bases and J by 7 bases, with 15 bases left in between. This CDR3 is built from 13 residues. The germline CDR1 and CDR2 sequences are SGHTA and FQGNSA. Here the CDR3 reads CASSVGLSGEQYF. The CDR3 DNA follows: TGTGCCAGCAGCGTAGGCTTGAGTGGGGAGCAGTACTTC.

This chain's CDR3 is CASSLGSPSLTEAFF. CDR3 DNA sequence: TGTGCCAGCTCACTGGGGAGCCCGTCCCTCACTGAAGCTTTCTTT. The chain has TRBV18 and TRBJ1-1, with no clear D. This CDR3 has 15 residues. V lost 4 bases, J lost 4 bases, and 16 bases lay in between. CDR1 and CDR2 (germline): KGHSH, LQKENI.